This record looks at one T cell receptor (beta chain) sequence and its context. This sample was taken from a study of technical replicates of blood from a handful of donors. Germline V gene sequence: CDR1 MNHEY, CDR2 SMNVEV (reference sequence). This CDR3 spans 14 amino acids. Losses at the gene ends were 7 bases for V and 7 bases for J; bases not matched to a gene: 10. Data came from immunoSEQ multiplex PCR; TCRdb stores just in-frame clones and leaves some out. Of around 60,000 clones listed, 70% to 90% are singletons. The chain joins TRBV27 to TRBJ1-5; TRBD1 aligns across 7 bases. Sample: PBMCs. The receptor was derived from a human donor in good health. Some clones in this sample may be carry-over from other donors' samples. The CDR3 coding sequence is TGTGCCAGCAACCGACAGGGTCAAGGCCAGCCCCAGCATTTT. This sequence encodes CASNRQGQGQPQHF.